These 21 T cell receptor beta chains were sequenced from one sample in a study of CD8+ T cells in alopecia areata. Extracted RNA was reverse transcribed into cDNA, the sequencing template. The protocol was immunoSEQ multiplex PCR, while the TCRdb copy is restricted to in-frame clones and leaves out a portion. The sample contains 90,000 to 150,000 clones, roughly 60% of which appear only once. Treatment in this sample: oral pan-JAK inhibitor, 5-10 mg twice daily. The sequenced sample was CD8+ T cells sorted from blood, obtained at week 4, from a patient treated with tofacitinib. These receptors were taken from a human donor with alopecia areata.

The CDR3 loop reads CSVGRNRHEQYF. The CDR3 nucleotides read TGCAGCGTTGGGAGGAATCGGCACGAGCAGTACTTC. This sequence joins TRBV29-1 and TRBJ2-7; the D gene is possibly TRBD2 (5 bases). The germline gives CDR1 SQVTM, CDR2 ANQGSEA. V was pared by 4 bases and J by 5 bases, with 12 bases between. CDR3 size: 12 residues.

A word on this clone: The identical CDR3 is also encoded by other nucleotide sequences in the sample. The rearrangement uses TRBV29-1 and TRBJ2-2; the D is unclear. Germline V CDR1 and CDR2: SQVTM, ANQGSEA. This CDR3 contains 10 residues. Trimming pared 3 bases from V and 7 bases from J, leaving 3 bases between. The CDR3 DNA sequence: TGCAGCGTTGACAGCGGGGAGCTGTTTTTT. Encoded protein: CSVDSGELFF.

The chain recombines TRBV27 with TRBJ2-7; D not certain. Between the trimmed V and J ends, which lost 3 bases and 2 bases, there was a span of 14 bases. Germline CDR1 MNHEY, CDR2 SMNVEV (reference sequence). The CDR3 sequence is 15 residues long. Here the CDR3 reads CASSFLLVDTYEQYF. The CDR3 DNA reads TGTGCCAGCAGTTTCCTCCTGGTGGATACCTACGAGCAGTACTTC.

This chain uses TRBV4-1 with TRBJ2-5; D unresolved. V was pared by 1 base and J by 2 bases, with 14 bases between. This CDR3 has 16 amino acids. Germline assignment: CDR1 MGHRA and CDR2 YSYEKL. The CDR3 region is CASSQGSSWGQETQYF. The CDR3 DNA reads TGCGCCAGCAGCCAAGGGAGTTCGTGGGGTCAAGAGACCCAGTACTTC.

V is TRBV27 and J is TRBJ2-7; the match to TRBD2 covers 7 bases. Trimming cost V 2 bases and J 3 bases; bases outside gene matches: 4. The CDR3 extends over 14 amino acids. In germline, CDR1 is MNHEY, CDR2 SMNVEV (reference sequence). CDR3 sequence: CASSLAGRGYEQYF. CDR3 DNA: TGTGCCAGCAGTTTAGCAGGGAGGGGCTACGAGCAGTACTTC.

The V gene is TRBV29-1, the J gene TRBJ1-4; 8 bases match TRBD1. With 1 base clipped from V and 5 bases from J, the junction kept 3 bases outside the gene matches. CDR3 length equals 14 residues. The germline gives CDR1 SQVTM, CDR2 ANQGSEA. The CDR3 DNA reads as TGCAGCGTTGAAGTGCGGGACAGGAATGAAAAACTGTTTTTT. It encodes CSVEVRDRNEKLFF. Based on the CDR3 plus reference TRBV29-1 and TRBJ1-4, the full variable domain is SAVISQKPSRDICQRGTSLTIQCQVDSQVTMMFWYRQQPGQSLTLIATANQGSEATYESGFVIDKFPISRPNLTFSTLTVSNMSPEDSSIYLCSVEVRDRNEKLFFGSGTQLSVL.

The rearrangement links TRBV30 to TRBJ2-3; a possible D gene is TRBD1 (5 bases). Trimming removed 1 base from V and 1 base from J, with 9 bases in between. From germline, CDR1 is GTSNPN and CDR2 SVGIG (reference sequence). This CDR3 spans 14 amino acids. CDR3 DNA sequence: TGTGCCTGGAGTGCGTCACAGGGCACAGATACGCAGTATTTT. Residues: CAWSASQGTDTQYF.

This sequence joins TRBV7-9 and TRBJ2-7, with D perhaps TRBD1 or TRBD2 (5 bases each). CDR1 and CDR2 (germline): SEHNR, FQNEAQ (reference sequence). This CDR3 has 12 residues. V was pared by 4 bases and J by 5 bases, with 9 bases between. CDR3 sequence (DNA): TGTGCCAGCAGCTCGGGACGGGACGAGCAGTACTTC. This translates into CASSSGRDEQYF. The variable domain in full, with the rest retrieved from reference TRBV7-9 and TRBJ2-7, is DTGVSQNPRHKITKRGQNVTFRCDPISEHNRLYWYRQTLGQGPEFLTYFQNEAQLEKSRLLSDRFSAERPKGSFSTLEIQRTEQGDSAMYLCASSSGRDEQYFGPGTRLTVT.

The CDR3 loop is CSVDADRQGVNYGYTF. The CDR3 nucleotides are TGCAGCGTTGACGCCGACCGACAGGGCGTTAACTATGGCTACACCTTC. The chain is built from TRBV29-1 and TRBJ1-2; the match to TRBD1 covers 7 bases. With 3 bases clipped from V and 1 base from J, the junction kept 11 bases outside the gene matches. Per germline, CDR1 SQVTM and CDR2 ANQGSEA. The CDR3 extends over 16 amino acids.

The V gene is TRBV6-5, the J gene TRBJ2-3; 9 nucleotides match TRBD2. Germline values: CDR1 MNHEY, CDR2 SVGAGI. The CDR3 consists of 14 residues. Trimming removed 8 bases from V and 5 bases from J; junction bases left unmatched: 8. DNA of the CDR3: TGTGCCAGCTCGGTAGCGGGGGAAGGAGATACGCAGTATTTT. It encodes CASSVAGEGDTQYF.

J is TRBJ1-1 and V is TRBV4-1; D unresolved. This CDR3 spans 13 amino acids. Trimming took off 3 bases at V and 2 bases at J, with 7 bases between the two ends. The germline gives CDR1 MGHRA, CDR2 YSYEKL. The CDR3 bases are TGCGCCAGCAGCCACACAGAAAACACTGAAGCTTTCTTT. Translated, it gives CASSHTENTEAFF.

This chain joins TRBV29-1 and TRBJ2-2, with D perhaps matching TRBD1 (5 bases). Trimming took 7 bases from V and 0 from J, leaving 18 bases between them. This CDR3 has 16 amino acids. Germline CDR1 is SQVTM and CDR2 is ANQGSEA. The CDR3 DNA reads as TGCAGCGCCGCTGCGCAGGGCAACCCGAACACCGGGGAGCTGTTTTTT. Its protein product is CSAAAQGNPNTGELFF.

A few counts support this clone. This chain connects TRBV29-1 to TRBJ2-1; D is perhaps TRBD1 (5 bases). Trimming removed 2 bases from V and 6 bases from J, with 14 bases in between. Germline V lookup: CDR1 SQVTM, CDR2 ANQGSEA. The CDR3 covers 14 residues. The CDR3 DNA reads TGCAGCGTTGAATGGGGCAGGATAGGCAATGAGCAGTTCTTC. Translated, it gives CSVEWGRIGNEQFF.

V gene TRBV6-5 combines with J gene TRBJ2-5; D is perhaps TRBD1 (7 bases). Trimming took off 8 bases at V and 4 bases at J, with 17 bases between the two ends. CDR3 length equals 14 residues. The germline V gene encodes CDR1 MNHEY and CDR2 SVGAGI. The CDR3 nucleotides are TGTGCCAGCGGCGCAAGACAGGGAGGAGAGACCCAGTACTTC. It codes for CASGARQGGETQYF.

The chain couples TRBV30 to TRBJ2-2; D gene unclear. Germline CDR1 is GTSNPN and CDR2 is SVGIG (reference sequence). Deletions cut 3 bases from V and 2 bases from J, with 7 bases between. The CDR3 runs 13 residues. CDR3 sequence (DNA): TGTGCCTGGAGGCGAATTAACACCGGGGAGCTGTTTTTT. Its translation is CAWRRINTGELFF.

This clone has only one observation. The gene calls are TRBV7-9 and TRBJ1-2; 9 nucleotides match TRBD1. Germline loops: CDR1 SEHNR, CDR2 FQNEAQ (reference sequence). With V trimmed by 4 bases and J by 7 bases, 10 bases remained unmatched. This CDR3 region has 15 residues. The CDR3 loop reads CASSSPGQGVAGYTF. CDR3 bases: TGTGCCAGCAGCTCTCCGGGACAGGGCGTCGCTGGCTACACCTTC.

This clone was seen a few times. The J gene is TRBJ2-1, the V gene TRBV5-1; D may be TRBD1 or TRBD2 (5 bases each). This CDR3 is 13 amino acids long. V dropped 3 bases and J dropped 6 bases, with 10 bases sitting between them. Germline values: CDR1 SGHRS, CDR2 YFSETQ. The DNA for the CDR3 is TGCGCCAGCAGCTCGGGGCCGGGCAATGAGCAGTTCTTC. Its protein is CASSSGPGNEQFF.

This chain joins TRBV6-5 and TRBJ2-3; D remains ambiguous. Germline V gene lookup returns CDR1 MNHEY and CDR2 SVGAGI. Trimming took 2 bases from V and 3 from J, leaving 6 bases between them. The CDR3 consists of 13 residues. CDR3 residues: CASSYGITDTQYF. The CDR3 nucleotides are TGTGCCAGCAGTTACGGCATTACAGATACGCAGTATTTT.

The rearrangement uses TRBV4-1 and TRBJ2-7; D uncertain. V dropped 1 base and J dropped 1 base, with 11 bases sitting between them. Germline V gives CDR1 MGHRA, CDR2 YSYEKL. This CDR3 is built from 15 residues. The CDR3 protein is CASSQAQRTSYEQYF. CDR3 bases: TGCGCCAGCAGCCAAGCCCAGCGAACTTCCTACGAGCAGTACTTC.

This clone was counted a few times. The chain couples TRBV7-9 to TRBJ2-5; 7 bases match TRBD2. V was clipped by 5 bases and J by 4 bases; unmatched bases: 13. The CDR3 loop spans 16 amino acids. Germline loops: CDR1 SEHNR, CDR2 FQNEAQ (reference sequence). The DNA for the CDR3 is TGTGCCAGCAGCGACGGTAGACTCACGGGAGGAGAGACCCAGTACTTC. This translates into CASSDGRLTGGETQYF.

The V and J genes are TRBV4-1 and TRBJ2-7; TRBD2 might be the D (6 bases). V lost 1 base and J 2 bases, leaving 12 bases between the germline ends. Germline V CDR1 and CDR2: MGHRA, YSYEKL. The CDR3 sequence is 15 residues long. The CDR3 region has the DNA TGCGCCAGCAGCCAAGTCGGGGGTCCACCCTACGAGCAGTACTTC. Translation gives CASSQVGGPPYEQYF.